This T cell receptor beta chain was sequenced in a study of T cells in Graves' hyperthyroidism and ophthalmopathy. Amplified TCR beta CDR3 regions came from RNA transcripts. Initially, a first-round RT-PCR of the TCR CDR3 employed the HTBI primer set. TCRdb re-called the multiplex PCR reads with MiXCR, one entry per CDR3 protein. The sample lists hundreds of thousands of distinct CDR3 sequences; around a fifth were seen once. This CDR3 is built from 15 residues. With V trimmed by 3 bases and J by 1 base, 4 bases remained unmatched. J is TRBJ2-5 and V is TRBV12-3 or TRBV12-4, with 8 positions matching TRBD2. The specimen sequenced was blood. The source of this sequence is a woman aged 70 to 79 with Graves' ophthalmopathy. The CDR3 nucleotides read TGTGCCAGCAGTTTCCGGGGGGGGGTCCAAGAGACCCAGTACTTC. Translated: CASSFRGGVQETQYF.